Below, 20 T cell receptor beta chains from the same sample are listed, as sequenced in a study of OX40 agonist ivuxolimab in advanced cancers. Assay: immunoSEQ multiplex PCR; the TCRdb copy retains only in-frame clones and omits some. The top ten hold almost 0.65% of the sample, which has over 45,000 clones, 84% seen once. Here the sequenced sample was CD4+ or CD8+ T cells sorted from blood, taken in a trial of the OX40 agonist ivuxolimab. These receptors were obtained from an adult with an advanced solid tumor such as melanoma, head and neck, liver or kidney cancer.

The genes are TRBV19 and TRBJ2-7; D gene ambiguous. V lost 6 bases, J lost 0 bases, and 15 bases lay in between. Germline CDR1 LNHDA, CDR2 SQIVND (reference sequence). The CDR3 loop spans 15 amino acids. CDR3 coding DNA: TGTGCCAGTAGACCCCAGGCTTCAGCCTCCTACGAGCAGTACTTC. Its translation is CASRPQASASYEQYF.

V and J are TRBV19 and TRBJ1-2; TRBD1 aligns across 7 bases. Unmatched junction bases numbered 8, after V lost 5 bases and J lost 8 bases. The CDR3 sequence is 13 residues long. Germline CDR1 is LNHDA and CDR2 is SQIVND (reference sequence). The CDR3 spells CASSADRVWGYTF. For the CDR3, the DNA is TGTGCCAGTAGTGCCGACAGGGTTTGGGGCTACACCTTC.

The rearrangement links TRBV5-4 to TRBJ1-1; D uncertain. Germline V gene lookup returns CDR1 SGHNT and CDR2 YYREEE (reference sequence). Trimming cost V 0 bases and J 11 bases, with 17 bases left between them. The CDR3 contains 14 residues. DNA for the CDR3: TGTGCCAGCAGCTTGGGAGGTAGTGGGCTCGGGGCTTTCTTT. Translation gives CASSLGGSGLGAFF.

The rearrangement links TRBV4-2 to TRBJ1-6, with a tentative D call TRBD1 (6 bases). The V gene's germline CDR1 is LGHNA and CDR2 YNFKEQ. Trimming took 0 bases from V and 7 from J, leaving 19 bases between them. The CDR3 contains 18 residues. This CDR3 is CASSQEGGAGGLNSPLHF. The CDR3, as DNA: TGTGCCAGCAGCCAAGAAGGGGGAGCGGGGGGACTAAATTCACCCCTCCACTTT.

The chain links TRBV5-1 to TRBJ2-6, with D perhaps matching TRBD1 (5 bases). V shed 3 bases and J shed 0 bases, with 7 bases lying between them. The V gene's germline CDR1 is SGHRS and CDR2 YFSETQ. The CDR3 contains 15 residues. This CDR3 is CASSYDSSGANVLTF. The CDR3 region has the DNA TGCGCCAGCAGCTATGACAGCTCTGGGGCCAACGTCCTGACTTTC.

The rearrangement joins TRBV6-1 to TRBJ1-6, with D hard to call. V shed 8 bases and J shed 0 bases, with 11 bases lying between them. The V gene's germline CDR1 is MNHNS and CDR2 SASEGT. The CDR3 sequence is 15 residues long. The chain's CDR3 is CASYDLSSYNSPLHF. In DNA, the CDR3 is TGTGCCAGCTACGACCTGAGCTCCTATAATTCACCCCTCCACTTT.

This chain uses TRBV7-8 with TRBJ2-3, with TRBD2 identical over 8 bases. The CDR3 is 16 residues long. V was pared by 1 base and J by 8 bases, with 11 bases of the junction left unmatched. Per the germline V gene, CDR1 is SGHVS and CDR2 is FQNEAQ. This CDR3 is CASSLELAVLQGTQYF. The CDR3 DNA sequence: TGTGCCAGCAGCTTAGAACTAGCGGTTCTCCAGGGTACGCAGTATTTT.

The chain joins TRBV5-1 to TRBJ1-2, with D unresolved. CDR3 length equals 16 residues. Trimming removed 4 bases at V and 5 bases at J, with 21 bases between. Germline CDR1 is SGHRS and CDR2 is YFSETQ. The CDR3 protein is CASSPVTALGAYGYTF. The CDR3 DNA is TGCGCCAGCAGCCCCGTCACGGCCCTAGGAGCTTATGGCTACACCTTC.

This clone was counted once. The chain is built from TRBV28 and TRBJ2-1, with 8 bases fitting TRBD1. V dropped 0 bases and J dropped 9; count of bases not matched to a gene: 13. The germline CDR1 and CDR2 sequences are MDHEN and SYDVKM. There are 17 residues in the CDR3. The CDR3 region has the DNA TGTGCCAGCAGTTTATGGGATCTTGGACAGGGCGAAAGTGAGCAGTTCTTC. It translates to CASSLWDLGQGESEQFF.

This rearrangement joins TRBV30 to TRBJ1-5; D might be TRBD1 (6 bases). Germline lookup yields CDR1 GTSNPN and CDR2 SVGIG (reference sequence). This CDR3 is 14 amino acids long. V was shortened by 0 bases and J by 7 bases, with 13 bases between the two germline ends. The CDR3 DNA reads TGTGCCTGGAGTGTAGAGGGGGGGAGGCAGCCCCAGCATTTT. It yields the protein CAWSVEGGRQPQHF.

The genes are TRBV7-6 and TRBJ2-7; 8 positions match TRBD2. The J segment lost 6 bases and the V segment lost 1 base, leaving 8 bases of the junction unmatched. CDR1 is SGHVS and CDR2 is FNYEAQ in the germline V gene. CDR3 length: 15 residues. CDR3 residues: CASSLGGGRTAEQYF. DNA for the CDR3: TGTGCCAGCAGCTTAGGGGGCGGGAGGACAGCCGAGCAGTACTTC.

The chain combines TRBV6-5 with TRBJ2-1; no clear D. V was pared by 5 bases and J by 4 bases, with 9 bases between. The CDR3 spans 13 residues. Germline CDR1 and CDR2: MNHEY and SVGAGI. The CDR3 DNA is TGTGCCAGCAGTCGGCCTCAGTACAATGAGCAGTTCTTC. Translation: CASSRPQYNEQFF.

This clone was detected once. J is TRBJ2-6 and V is TRBV21-1; the table's D call TRBD1 went unverified against the DNA. TRBV21-1 counts as a pseudogene. There are 17 residues in the CDR3. The CDR3 loop is CASSKQGRWSGANVLTF. The CDR3 coding sequence is TGTGCCAGCAGCAAACAGGGAAGGTGGTCTGGGGCCAACGTCCTGACTTTC.

The chain has TRBV25-1 and TRBJ2-3, with D unclear. Germline values: CDR1 MGHDK, CDR2 SYGVNS. Between the trimmed V and J ends, which lost 6 bases and 2 bases, there was a span of 12 bases. CDR3 length: 14 amino acids. CDR3 protein: CASSPSGPTDTQYF. CDR3 DNA sequence: TGTGCCAGCAGCCCGTCCGGGCCCACAGATACGCAGTATTTT.

The chain combines TRBV6-6 with TRBJ1-6; no reliable D call. The CDR3 has 12 amino acids. Trimming pared 2 bases from V and 10 bases from J, leaving 6 bases between. The germline gives CDR1 MNHNY, CDR2 SVGAGI (reference sequence). This CDR3 reads CASSYRLSPLHF. The CDR3 DNA follows: TGTGCCAGCAGTTACAGGCTGTCACCCCTCCACTTT.

The V gene is TRBV18, the J gene TRBJ1-1; 7 nucleotides align to TRBD1. Trimming cost V 3 bases and J 6 bases; bases outside gene matches: 7. The germline gives CDR1 KGHSH, CDR2 LQKENI. This CDR3 is 14 amino acids long. The DNA for the CDR3 is TGTGCCAGCTCACCCCCTCAGGGGGAAGCTGAAGCTTTCTTT. It specifies CASSPPQGEAEAFF.

This clone is medium-sized by share. V gene TRBV19 combines with J gene TRBJ1-1; D is undetermined. Germline CDR1 LNHDA, CDR2 SQIVND (reference sequence). This CDR3 is built from 14 residues. V shed 0 bases and J shed 6 bases, with 11 bases lying between them. DNA of the CDR3: TGTGCCAGTAGTATAGAGGAGGGTAGGTCTGAAGCTTTCTTT. It encodes CASSIEEGRSEAFF.

The CDR3 spells CASSLSQGHEAFF. The CDR3 region has the DNA TGTGCCAGCAGCTTGAGTCAGGGCCATGAAGCTTTCTTT. The chain combines TRBV5-6 with TRBJ1-1; possibly TRBD1 for D (5 bases). CDR1 SGHDT and CDR2 YYEEEE come from the germline V gene. CDR3 size: 13 residues. V lost 1 base and J lost 7, with 11 bases in between.

This chain links TRBV19 with TRBJ1-5; 7 bases agree with TRBD1. Losses at the gene ends were 4 bases for V and 5 bases for J; bases not matched to a gene: 5. Germline CDR1 LNHDA, CDR2 SQIVND (reference sequence). The CDR3 is 14 residues long. The DNA of the CDR3 is TGTGCCAGTAGTAAACAGGGGCTGTATCAGCCCCAGCATTTT. Its protein is CASSKQGLYQPQHF. Variable domain in full (rest from reference TRBV19 and TRBJ1-5): DGGITQSPKYLFRKEGQNVTLSCEQNLNHDAMYWYRQDPGQGLRLIYYSQIVNDFQKGDIAEGYSVSREKKESFPLTVTSAQKNPTAFYLCASSKQGLYQPQHFGDGTRLSIL.

The V and J genes are TRBV4-1 and TRBJ2-1; the match to TRBD2 covers 8 bases. Per germline, CDR1 MGHRA and CDR2 YSYEKL. This CDR3 is built from 15 residues. V trimming: 1 base; J trimming: 4 bases; junction bases outside the gene matches: 3. CDR3 in amino acids: CASSQAGGGYNEQFF. DNA of the CDR3: TGCGCCAGCAGCCAAGCGGGGGGGGGATACAATGAGCAGTTCTTC.